Sequencing of this TCR beta chain was carried out in a study of shared clonotypes between healthy human individuals. Using immunoSEQ multiplex PCR, the repertoire was profiled, and TCRdb retains in-frame clones only, with some absent. The sample has 650,000 to 800,000 clones, about 90% seen once. CD45RO-negative CD8 cells positively selected for CCR7 made up the naive population, which excluded terminally differentiated effector memory CD45RA+ cells. With 5 bases removed from V and 2 bases from J, the gap between germline ends came to 9 bases. The CDR3 has 13 residues. Germline CDR1 and CDR2: LNHDA and SQIVND (reference sequence).

The sample taken for sequencing was naive CD8+ T cells sorted from blood. The sequence was collected from a man between 25 and 39 years old in good health. The chain is built from TRBV19 and TRBJ1-2; possibly TRBD1 for D (5 bases). For the CDR3, the DNA is TGTGCCAGTAGTTGGGGACCAAACTATGGCTACACCTTC. This translates into CASSWGPNYGYTF.